This TCR beta chain originates from a study of early T cells in non-severe SARS-CoV-2 infection. This clonotype was recorded at least ten times. Using its own MiXCR run on the 5' RACE reads, TCRdb lists one record per CDR3 protein. Here the sample spans roughly 63,000 distinct CDR3 sequences, under 15% being singletons. The CDR3 consists of 12 residues. V was cut by 4 bases and J by 5 bases, with 9 bases left in between. Germline values: CDR1 SGHRS, CDR2 YFSETQ. The sequence came from an adult who was a healthcare worker with PCR-confirmed SARS-CoV-2 infection or an uninfected control (not recorded which). The sample taken for sequencing was whole blood. The chain recombines TRBV5-1 with TRBJ2-5; D is uncertain. For the CDR3, the DNA is TGCGCCAGCAGCCCGCCTGGGGAGACCCAGTACTTC. Amino acids: CASSPPGETQYF.